Shown below are 29 T cell receptor beta chains from a single sample sequenced in a study of CD8 T cells in Susac syndrome. RNA amounts of about 0.5 to 1 ug underwent reverse transcription with random hexamers. MiXCR, run by TCRdb on the immunoSEQ multiplex PCR reads, gives a single entry per CDR3 protein. The sample lists around 140,000 distinct CDR3 sequences, around 85% occurring once. Sequenced input: CD8+ T cells from PBMCs. The receptors here all came from a human donor with multiple sclerosis.

J is TRBJ1-1 and V is TRBV15; 9 bases line up with TRBD1. V was clipped by 2 bases and J by 3 bases; unmatched bases: 13. Germline lookup yields CDR1 LNHNV and CDR2 YYDKDF (reference sequence). This CDR3 contains 18 residues. CDR3 sequence (DNA): TGTGCCACCAGCAGACTCCTTCGTAGGACAGGGGAGGACACTGAAGCTTTCTTT. It is translated as CATSRLLRRTGEDTEAFF. The full variable domain, completed using reference TRBV15 and TRBJ1-1, is DAMVIQNPRYQVTQFGKPVTLSCSQTLNHNVMYWYQQKSSQAPKLLFHYYDKDFNNEADTPDNFQSRRPNTSFCFLDIRSPGLGDTAMYLCATSRLLRRTGEDTEAFFGQGTRLTVV.

The chain has TRBV9 and TRBJ2-3, with TRBD2 matching over 7 bases. Germline V gene sequence: CDR1 SGDLS, CDR2 YYNGEE. This CDR3 has 15 amino acids. Losses at the gene ends were 2 bases for V and 4 bases for J; bases not matched to a gene: 7. The CDR3, as DNA: TGTGCCAGCAGCGTTCGGGGGAGGGCCTCAGATACGCAGTATTTT. Its translation: CASSVRGRASDTQYF.

The rearrangement links TRBV4-1 to TRBJ1-4, with a weak D call TRBD1 (5 bases). V lost 2 bases and J lost 4, with 11 bases in between. CDR1 is MGHRA and CDR2 is YSYEKL in the germline V gene. The CDR3 is 15 amino acids. The chain's CDR3 is CASSQRRGVNEKLFF. The DNA for the CDR3 is TGCGCCAGCAGCCAAAGGCGGGGGGTTAATGAAAAACTGTTTTTT.

This clonotype was counted a few times. V usage is TRBV6-5 and J usage is TRBJ1-2, with no clear D. Trimming stripped 5 bases from V and 8 bases from J, with 6 bases between. Germline values: CDR1 MNHEY, CDR2 SVGAGI. The CDR3 covers 10 residues. The CDR3 loop reads CASSLQGYTF. The DNA for the CDR3 is TGTGCCAGCAGTCTACAGGGCTACACCTTC.

The chain employs TRBV6-5 and TRBJ1-1, with 7 positions matching TRBD1. Per germline, CDR1 MNHEY and CDR2 SVGAGI. CDR3 length: 14 amino acids. J lost 5 bases, V lost 4 bases, and 7 bases had no gene match. CDR3 sequence: CASSSGTVETEAFF. In nucleotides, the CDR3 is TGTGCCAGCAGTTCCGGGACAGTGGAAACTGAAGCTTTCTTT.

In regard to this clonotype: Lacking the conserved final phenylalanine or tryptophan, this CDR3 likely reflects a read error. The chain has TRBV27 and TRBJ1-5; D uncertain. Trimming stripped 3 bases from V and 4 bases from J, with 7 bases between. The germline CDR1 and CDR2 sequences are MNHEY and SMNVEV (reference sequence). The CDR3 sequence is 13 residues long. CDR3 in DNA: TGTGCCAGCAGTTTTTCCAGTAATCAGCCCCAGCATTCT. As protein: CASSFSSNQPQHS.

The count of this clonotype is one. The chain couples TRBV29-1 to TRBJ2-5; 7 bases map to TRBD2. Germline-derived CDR1 and CDR2 are SQVTM and ANQGSEA. The CDR3 extends over 16 amino acids. The V segment lost 3 bases and the J segment 2 bases; nucleotides outside the gene matches: 12. In DNA form, the CDR3 reads TGCAGCGTTGAGAGACGGGAGGTCTCCCCACAAGAGACCCAGTACTTC. Residues: CSVERREVSPQETQYF. The variable domain in full, with the rest retrieved from reference TRBV29-1 and TRBJ2-5, is SAVISQKPSRDICQRGTSLTIQCQVDSQVTMMFWYRQQPGQSLTLIATANQGSEATYESGFVIDKFPISRPNLTFSTLTVSNMSPEDSSIYLCSVERREVSPQETQYFGPGTRLLVL.

Notes on this clonotype: Given the absence of the conserved phenylalanine or tryptophan at the CDR3 end, a read error is likely. The rearrangement joins TRBV6-6 to TRBJ2-1; 13 bases are shared with TRBD2. This CDR3 is built from 16 residues. CDR1 is MNHNY and CDR2 is SVGAGI in the germline V gene (reference sequence). Trimming took 7 bases from V and 7 from J; bases not matched to a gene: 10. The CDR3 DNA sequence: TGTGCCAGCACTCCGACTAGCGGGAGGAGTTATAATGAGCAGTTCCTC. Protein: CASTPTSGRSYNEQFL.

J is TRBJ2-7 and V is TRBV4-1, with D possibly called TRBD1 or TRBD2 (5 bases each). This CDR3 region has 12 residues. The germline V gene encodes CDR1 MGHRA and CDR2 YSYEKL. V lost 6 bases and J 6 bases, leaving 12 bases between the germline ends. The CDR3 nucleotides read TGCGCCAGCAGAACAGGTGCGGGCGAGCAGTACTTC. Translated: CASRTGAGEQYF.

This clonotype was detected a few times. This chain joins TRBV7-2 and TRBJ1-4; the match to TRBD1 covers 7 bases. This CDR3 is 16 amino acids long. Germline V gene data show CDR1 as SGHTA and CDR2 as FQGNSA. J was trimmed by 4 bases and V by 4 bases; bases with no gene match: 9. CDR3 residues: CASSSPSQGGNEKLFF. CDR3 coding DNA: TGTGCCAGCAGCTCCCCCAGTCAGGGGGGTAATGAAAAACTGTTTTTT.

This clonotype was seen a few times. The rearrangement uses TRBV5-1 and TRBJ1-2, with D possibly TRBD1 on 6 matching bases. Trimming shortened V by 0 bases and J by 3 bases, and 15 bases separated the two germline ends. The CDR3 sequence is 16 residues long. Germline CDR1 and CDR2: SGHRS and YFSETQ. The CDR3 here is CASSLVAAGADYGYTF. DNA of the CDR3: TGCGCCAGCAGCTTGGTGGCGGCAGGGGCCGACTATGGCTACACCTTC. The full variable domain, completed using reference TRBV5-1 and TRBJ1-2, is KAGVTQTPRYLIKTRGQQVTLSCSPISGHRSVSWYQQTPGQGLQFLFEYFSETQRNKGNFPGRFSGRQFSNSRSEMNVSTLELGDSALYLCASSLVAAGADYGYTFGSGTRLTVV.

The chain joins TRBV7-9 to TRBJ2-1; TRBD2 matches at 7 bases. Trimming cost V 5 bases and J 2 bases; bases outside gene matches: 9. The germline V gene encodes CDR1 SEHNR and CDR2 FQNEAQ (reference sequence). CDR3 length equals 16 residues. CDR3 DNA sequence: TGTGCCAGCAGCCCGCGGGAGCGGGGACCCTACAATGAGCAGTTCTTC. Translating it yields CASSPRERGPYNEQFF.

This clonotype was seen a few times. This chain connects TRBV4-1 to TRBJ2-1; D is tentatively TRBD1 or TRBD2 (5 bases each). This CDR3 contains 17 residues. With 0 bases removed from V and 2 bases from J, the gap between germline ends came to 14 bases. Germline V gene sequence: CDR1 MGHRA, CDR2 YSYEKL. CDR3: CASSQEVVQGPYNEQFF. The CDR3 bases are TGCGCCAGCAGCCAAGAGGTTGTTCAGGGACCCTACAATGAGCAGTTCTTC.

In this sample, this clonotype turned up a few times. The chain carries TRBV5-4 and TRBJ1-2; 7 bases are a match to TRBD1. The CDR3 covers 13 residues. V lost 5 bases, J lost 8 bases, and 9 bases stayed unmatched. The germline V gene encodes CDR1 SGHNT and CDR2 YYREEE (reference sequence). The DNA of the CDR3 is TGTGCCAGCAGTTTTTCCCAGGGGGACGGCTACACCTTC. Protein product: CASSFSQGDGYTF.

The CDR3 sequence: CASSPLKTGDEQYF. The CDR3 coding sequence is TGTGCCAGCAGCCCCTTGAAGACAGGGGACGAGCAGTACTTC. The chain uses TRBV12-3 or TRBV12-4 and TRBJ2-7, with 8 bases aligning to TRBD1. V gave up 6 bases and J gave up 5 bases; unmatched junction bases: 9. The CDR3 contains 14 residues.

This sequence joins TRBV27 and TRBJ2-5, with D hard to call. There are 11 residues in the CDR3. Germline loops: CDR1 MNHEY, CDR2 SMNVEV (reference sequence). Trimming took 2 bases from V and 8 from J, leaving 6 bases between them. The CDR3 reads CASSLGVTQYF. The CDR3 DNA sequence: TGTGCCAGCAGTTTAGGGGTTACCCAGTACTTC.

The J gene is TRBJ2-7, the V gene TRBV27; no reliable D call. This CDR3 comprises 13 residues. Trimming left V 2 bases short and J 5 bases short, with 10 bases between. Germline values: CDR1 MNHEY, CDR2 SMNVEV (reference sequence). The DNA of the CDR3 is TGTGCCAGCAGTTTACAGCTGCGGAACGAGCAGTACTTC. This gives the protein CASSLQLRNEQYF.

This rearrangement joins TRBV19 to TRBJ2-1, with TRBD2 matching 12 bases. This CDR3 is built from 16 residues. The V segment lost 5 bases and the J segment 5 bases; nucleotides outside the gene matches: 7. The V gene's germline CDR1 is LNHDA and CDR2 SQIVND (reference sequence). The chain's CDR3 is CASSPGTSGPHNEQFF. CDR3 nucleotides: TGTGCCAGTAGTCCCGGGACTAGCGGGCCCCACAATGAGCAGTTCTTC.

The rearrangement uses TRBV4-2 and TRBJ2-7; D call uncertain. Deletions cut 0 bases from V and 3 bases from J, with 6 bases between. Germline V gene data show CDR1 as LGHNA and CDR2 as YNFKEQ. The length of the CDR3 is 13 residues. The CDR3 DNA sequence: TGTGCCAGCAGCCAAGAGGAGTACTACGAGCAGTACTTC. This translates into CASSQEEYYEQYF.

J is TRBJ1-4 and V is TRBV30; D is unclear. Trimming left V 1 base short and J 7 bases short, with 13 bases between. Germline values: CDR1 GTSNPN, CDR2 SVGIG (reference sequence). The CDR3 spans 14 residues. The CDR3 loop is CAWSGWQPAEKLFF. CDR3 nucleotides: TGTGCCTGGAGTGGGTGGCAGCCCGCTGAAAAACTGTTTTTT.

This sequence joins TRBV13 and TRBJ2-3, with D unresolved. Trimming took 4 bases from V and 4 from J, leaving 12 bases between them. CDR1 and CDR2 from the germline V gene are PRHDT and FYEKMQ (reference sequence). The CDR3 consists of 14 residues. The DNA of the CDR3 is TGTGCCAGCAGCTCTCGAGACGCGGCAGATACGCAGTATTTT. This gives the protein CASSSRDAADTQYF.

V is TRBV27 and J is TRBJ2-1; D may be TRBD2 (6 bases). The CDR3 loop spans 13 amino acids. The germline CDR1 and CDR2 sequences are MNHEY and SMNVEV (reference sequence). V was cut by 7 bases and J by 3 bases, with 10 bases left in between. The CDR3 sequence: CASKGGYYNEQFF. Written as DNA, the CDR3 is TGTGCCAGCAAGGGAGGTTACTACAATGAGCAGTTCTTC.

This clonotype is a singleton in its sample. This sequence joins TRBV2 and TRBJ1-3; D gene unclear. Deletions cut 7 bases from V and 4 bases from J, with 14 bases between. Germline loops: CDR1 SNHLY, CDR2 FYNNEI. The CDR3 is 14 amino acids. The CDR3 protein is CASTEGPGGNTIYF. DNA of the CDR3: TGTGCCAGCACTGAGGGCCCCGGGGGAAACACCATATATTTT.

In this sample, this clonotype turned up a few times. The chain is built from TRBV4-1 and TRBJ2-2; possibly TRBD1 for D (8 bases). The CDR3 is 18 amino acids. The germline V and J ends were trimmed by 0 bases and 2 bases, with 16 bases remaining between them. Germline values: CDR1 MGHRA, CDR2 YSYEKL. The CDR3 nucleotides are TGCGCCAGCAGCCAAGATCGCGACAGGGGACTAAACACCGGGGAGCTGTTTTTT. Protein: CASSQDRDRGLNTGELFF.

The J gene is TRBJ2-1, the V gene TRBV4-1, with 9 bases identical to TRBD2. After removal of 0 bases from V and 5 bases from J, the junction contained 11 bases not matched to a gene. The V gene's germline CDR1 is MGHRA and CDR2 YSYEKL. This CDR3 contains 18 residues. The CDR3 reads CASSQDRAGGPIHNEQFF. Here the CDR3 DNA reads TGCGCCAGCAGCCAAGATAGGGCGGGGGGGCCGATACACAATGAGCAGTTCTTC.

This clonotype showed up just a few times. The V call is TRBV2, the J call TRBJ2-3; 8 positions agree with TRBD1. After removal of 4 bases from V and 6 bases from J, the junction contained 12 bases not matched to a gene. Germline V gives CDR1 SNHLY, CDR2 FYNNEI. CDR3 length: 16 residues. CDR3 amino acids: CASSGTGNFLTDTQYF. CDR3 DNA sequence: TGTGCCAGCAGTGGGACAGGGAACTTTCTTACGGATACGCAGTATTTT.

V gene TRBV5-1 combines with J gene TRBJ1-1; 7 bases are shared with TRBD1. The V gene's germline CDR1 is SGHRS and CDR2 YFSETQ. CDR3 length: 16 residues. V was pared by 4 bases and J by 1 base, with 10 bases of the junction left unmatched. For the CDR3, the DNA is TGCGCCAGCAGCCTAGGACAGGTTGGGCAGAACACTGAAGCTTTCTTT. As protein: CASSLGQVGQNTEAFF.

This chain joins TRBV24-1 and TRBJ2-2, with TRBD1 matching over 9 bases. Trimming cost V 4 bases and J 5 bases; bases outside gene matches: 1. The CDR3 sequence is 14 residues long. Germline V CDR1 and CDR2: KGHDR, SFDVKD. CDR3 region: CATSETGGTGELFF. CDR3 in DNA: TGTGCCACCAGTGAGACAGGGGGTACCGGGGAGCTGTTTTTT.

This CDR3 reads CASSAEGTKPSYEQYV. CDR3 in DNA: TGCGCCAGCAGCGCCGAAGGGACAAAACCCTCCTACGAGCAGTACGTC. The genes are TRBV5-1 and TRBJ2-7; tentative D call: TRBD1 (6 bases). Germline V lookup: CDR1 SGHRS, CDR2 YFSETQ. The V end lost 4 bases, the J end lost 0 bases, and 17 bases lay between the germline ends. This CDR3 region has 16 residues.